One sample yielded the 27 T cell receptor beta chains listed below, sequenced in a study of T cell responses to AZD1222 COVID-19 vaccine. Using immunoSEQ multiplex PCR, the repertoire was profiled, and TCRdb retains in-frame clones only, with some absent. This sample has about 150,000 clones, with 75% to 95% found just once. Sample: peripheral blood, taken 28 days after the second AZD1222 dose. These receptors were obtained from an adult who received the AZD1222 COVID-19 vaccine.

This clone was observed a handful of times. This sample also contains other DNA sequences that code for the same CDR3. The V gene is TRBV6-5, the J gene TRBJ1-5; D unresolved. This CDR3 region has 12 residues. The germline V gene has CDR1 MNHEY and CDR2 SVGAGI. With 6 bases removed from V and 6 bases from J, the gap between germline ends came to 9 bases. The CDR3 DNA reads TGTGCCAGCAGCCGAGGAGGTCAGCCCCAGCATTTT. Translated: CASSRGGQPQHF.

The chain combines TRBV3-1 (or the pseudogene TRBV3-2) with TRBJ1-5; maybe TRBD1 (6 bases). The CDR3 extends over 14 amino acids. Germline lookup yields CDR1 LGHDT and CDR2 YNNKEL (reference sequence). V was clipped by 4 bases and J by 8 bases, with 15 bases between them. CDR3 nucleotides: TGTGCCAGCAGCCCTTTCAGGGGCGGAGAGCCCCAGCATTTT. It translates to CASSPFRGGEPQHF.

The rearrangement uses TRBV6-5 and TRBJ1-2; no definite D call. Germline V gene data show CDR1 as MNHEY and CDR2 as SVGAGI. V was pared by 5 bases and J by 2 bases, with 12 bases between. CDR3 length: 14 residues. CDR3 in amino acids: CASSLDTENYGYTF. The CDR3 region has the DNA TGTGCCAGCAGTCTTGACACTGAGAACTATGGCTACACCTTC.

V and J are TRBV10-3 and TRBJ1-5; D remains unclear. The CDR3 runs 14 residues. CDR1 is ENHRY and CDR2 is SYGVKD in the germline V gene. The V gene lost 3 bases and the J gene lost 0 bases, with 6 bases spanning the gap. CDR3 bases: TGTGCCATCAGTGACAGTAATAGCAATCAGCCCCAGCATTTT. Its translation: CAISDSNSNQPQHF.

This chain links TRBV28 with TRBJ1-4, with D perhaps TRBD1 (5 bases). This CDR3 spans 15 amino acids. V lost 5 bases to trimming and J lost 2 bases, with 12 bases between them. Germline V gene sequence: CDR1 MDHEN, CDR2 SYDVKM. Written as DNA, the CDR3 is TGTGCCAGCAGTCCACACGGGGCGACTAATGAAAAACTGTTTTTT. Protein: CASSPHGATNEKLFF.

In nucleotides, the CDR3 is TGTGCCTCGGAGCGGGCCTACAATGAGCAGTTCTTC. Protein sequence: CASERAYNEQFF. The chain uses TRBV7-9 and TRBJ2-1; D is possibly TRBD2 (6 bases). V lost 11 bases, J lost 2 bases, and 10 bases lay in between. The CDR3 extends over 12 amino acids. In germline, CDR1 is SEHNR, CDR2 FQNEAQ (reference sequence).

This clone has a single count. V gene TRBV6-5 combines with J gene TRBJ2-7, with D maybe TRBD1 (7 bases). With 9 bases removed from V and 3 bases from J, the gap between germline ends came to 15 bases. The CDR3 is made up of 13 amino acids. The germline V gene encodes CDR1 MNHEY and CDR2 SVGAGI. CDR3 bases: TGTGCCAGTCGCGGGAACAGGGGCTACGAGCAGTACTTC. It encodes CASRGNRGYEQYF.

The J gene is TRBJ1-6, the V gene TRBV6-6; D not certain. Trimming stripped 2 bases from V and 7 bases from J, with 0 bases between. Germline CDR1 and CDR2: MNHNY and SVGAGI (reference sequence). CDR3 length: 11 amino acids. CDR3 nucleotide sequence: TGTGCCAGCAGTTACAATTCACCCCTCCACTTT. Translation: CASSYNSPLHF.

The chain joins TRBV27 to TRBJ2-3; D unresolved. The ends were cut back, 6 bases at V and 6 bases at J, with 16 bases in the middle. The CDR3 length is 14 residues. The germline CDR1 and CDR2 sequences are MNHEY and SMNVEV (reference sequence). CDR3 bases: TGTGCCAGCAGCCTAACTCTTATAACTGATACGCAGTATTTT. Translation: CASSLTLITDTQYF.

V gene TRBV6-5 combines with J gene TRBJ1-1, with unresolved D. Germline loops: CDR1 MNHEY, CDR2 SVGAGI. The ends were cut back, 1 base at V and 5 bases at J, with 11 bases in the middle. This CDR3 contains 14 residues. CDR3 nucleotide sequence: TGTGCCAGCAGTTACTTGGGCCCGCGAACTGAAGCTTTCTTT. Translated, it gives CASSYLGPRTEAFF.

This clone was observed a handful of times. The chain carries TRBV10-2 and TRBJ1-6; no definite D call. Trimming shortened V by 2 bases and J by 9 bases, and 11 bases separated the two germline ends. Germline CDR1 is WSHSY and CDR2 is SAAADI. The CDR3 loop spans 14 amino acids. The CDR3: CASSEPPVGSPLHF. DNA for the CDR3: TGCGCCAGCAGTGAGCCCCCTGTGGGTTCACCCCTCCACTTT.

The chain carries TRBV5-1 and TRBJ1-3; D gene uncertain. Trimming shortened V by 4 bases and J by 1 base, and 9 bases separated the two germline ends. CDR1 is SGHRS, CDR2 YFSETQ, per germline. The CDR3 has 14 amino acids. This CDR3 reads CASSAGNSGNTIYF. Here the CDR3 DNA reads TGCGCCAGCAGCGCCGGTAATTCTGGAAACACCATATATTTT.

The chain is built from TRBV7-9 and TRBJ1-4; D possibly corresponds to TRBD1 (5 bases). The V gene's germline CDR1 is SEHNR and CDR2 FQNEAQ (reference sequence). V was trimmed by 2 bases and J by 7 bases, leaving 11 bases between them. The length of the CDR3 is 14 residues. The CDR3, as DNA: TGTGCCAGCAGCTTAAGACAGCCCGGTGAAAAACTGTTTTTT. The encoded protein is CASSLRQPGEKLFF.

This clone was seen a single time. The chain recombines TRBV11-2 with TRBJ2-2, with 7 bases aligning to TRBD1. The germline V gene has CDR1 SGHAT and CDR2 FQNNGV. The trim removed 5 bases at V and 4 bases at J, leaving 7 bases unmatched. This CDR3 spans 15 amino acids. DNA of the CDR3: TGTGCCAGCAGCAAACAGGGGCGGGCCACCGGGGAGCTGTTTTTT. Translating it yields CASSKQGRATGELFF.

This chain connects TRBV2 to TRBJ1-2; 8 bases align to TRBD1. Germline V gene lookup returns CDR1 SNHLY and CDR2 FYNNEI. There are 13 residues in the CDR3. With 8 bases clipped from V and 1 base from J, the junction kept 3 bases outside the gene matches. CDR3 nucleotides: TGTGCCAGCGACAGGGGTATTAACTATGGCTACACCTTC. Protein: CASDRGINYGYTF.

The chain employs TRBV19 and TRBJ1-1, with 12 bases aligning to TRBD1. Germline V gene data show CDR1 as LNHDA and CDR2 as SQIVND (reference sequence). With 5 bases clipped from V and 1 base from J, the junction kept 14 bases outside the gene matches. The CDR3 consists of 19 residues. As DNA, the CDR3 is TGTGCCAGTAGTGCGAACACCCGGGACAGGGGGCTGGGGAACACTGAAGCTTTCTTT. Protein product: CASSANTRDRGLGNTEAFF.

The chain recombines TRBV5-1 with TRBJ2-1; tentative D call: TRBD2 (5 bases). This CDR3 spans 15 amino acids. Trimming pared 0 bases from V and 6 bases from J, leaving 13 bases between. Germline V gene data show CDR1 as SGHRS and CDR2 as YFSETQ. The CDR3 nucleotides read TGCGCCAGCAGCTTGGAAGAGACTACTGGCAATGAGCAGTTCTTC. Its translation: CASSLEETTGNEQFF.

The CDR3 is CATHRRKLFF. As DNA, the CDR3 is TGTGCCACGCACCGACGCAAACTGTTTTTT. The chain links TRBV24-1 to TRBJ1-4; D is unclear. CDR1 and CDR2 (germline): KGHDR, SFDVKD. This CDR3 spans 10 amino acids. Trimming cost V 10 bases and J 11 bases, with 10 bases left between them.

The J gene is TRBJ1-4, the V gene TRBV19, with 7 bases aligning to TRBD1. Trimming took 7 bases from V and 0 from J; bases not matched to a gene: 14. This CDR3 is built from 18 residues. CDR1 and CDR2 from the germline V gene are LNHDA and SQIVND (reference sequence). CDR3 nucleotides: TGTGCCAGTAAGGGGAATGTTGGACAGGCTGCAACTAATGAAAAACTGTTTTTT. Translated: CASKGNVGQAATNEKLFF.

The chain is built from TRBV7-9 and TRBJ1-3, with a weak D call TRBD1 (5 bases). The germline gives CDR1 SEHNR, CDR2 FQNEAQ (reference sequence). V shed 5 bases and J shed 1 base, with 9 bases lying between them. The CDR3 has 14 amino acids. The CDR3 sequence: CASSLDRSGNTIYF. The CDR3 DNA sequence: TGTGCCAGCAGCCTCGACAGATCTGGAAACACCATATATTTT. The variable domain in full, completed from reference TRBV7-9 and TRBJ1-3, reads DTGVSQNPRHKITKRGQNVTFRCDPISEHNRLYWYRQTLGQGPEFLTYFQNEAQLEKSRLLSDRFSAERPKGSFSTLEIQRTEQGDSAMYLCASSLDRSGNTIYFGEGSWLTVV.

The V gene is TRBV5-5, the J gene TRBJ1-2; D is possibly TRBD1 (6 bases). Between the trimmed V and J ends, which lost 4 bases and 1 base, there was a span of 14 bases. Germline CDR1 reads SGHKS; CDR2 reads YYEKEE (reference sequence). CDR3 length: 15 residues. CDR3 sequence: CASSPDRELNYGYTF. As DNA, the CDR3 is TGTGCCAGCAGCCCGGACAGAGAACTTAACTATGGCTACACCTTC.

The rearrangement uses TRBV19 and TRBJ2-7; D might be TRBD2 (6 bases). Germline CDR1 is LNHDA and CDR2 is SQIVND (reference sequence). Trimming removed 5 bases at V and 1 base at J, with 9 bases between. This CDR3 spans 13 amino acids. CDR3 amino acids: CASSAGPSYEQYF. Written as DNA, the CDR3 is TGTGCCAGTAGTGCGGGACCTTCCTACGAGCAGTACTTC. The whole variable domain, filled in from reference TRBV19 and TRBJ2-7, reads DGGITQSPKYLFRKEGQNVTLSCEQNLNHDAMYWYRQDPGQGLRLIYYSQIVNDFQKGDIAEGYSVSREKKESFPLTVTSAQKNPTAFYLCASSAGPSYEQYFGPGTRLTVT.

The J gene is TRBJ1-4, the V gene TRBV10-2; a weak D match, TRBD1 (5 bases). The CDR3 runs 19 residues. Germline V gene sequence: CDR1 WSHSY, CDR2 SAAADI. Trimming removed 6 bases from V and 4 bases from J, with 27 bases in between. The CDR3 nucleotides read TGCGCCAGCAGGTTCGGACATCCTCGTATGAGTTTGGGTAATGAAAAACTGTTTTTT. Amino acids: CASRFGHPRMSLGNEKLFF.

The CDR3 DNA sequence: TGTGCCAGCAGTTACAGGGGCGGCTATGGCTACACCTTC. It codes for CASSYRGGYGYTF. This chain joins TRBV27 and TRBJ1-2; 7 bases are shared with TRBD1. CDR1 is MNHEY, CDR2 SMNVEV, per germline (reference sequence). The CDR3 runs 13 residues. V dropped 4 bases and J dropped 4; count of bases not matched to a gene: 3.

This clone appeared a single time. The chain joins TRBV28 to TRBJ2-7, with 8 bases fitting TRBD1. This CDR3 has 15 residues. CDR1 is MDHEN, CDR2 SYDVKM, per germline. J lost 5 bases, V lost 3 bases, and 9 bases had no gene match. In nucleotides, the CDR3 is TGTGCCAGCAGTTTCATTGACAGGGGTGGCGACGAGCAGTACTTC. Protein sequence: CASSFIDRGGDEQYF.

This rearrangement joins TRBV10-3 to TRBJ1-1; D not certain. CDR3 size: 14 residues. V lost 0 bases and J lost 5, with 10 bases in between. Germline lookup yields CDR1 ENHRY and CDR2 SYGVKD. The CDR3, as DNA: TGTGCCATCAGTGAGTCTCGAGGAGATACTGAAGCTTTCTTT. Amino acids: CAISESRGDTEAFF.

V gene TRBV27 combines with J gene TRBJ1-3; D call uncertain. The ends were cut back, 0 bases at V and 2 bases at J, with 5 bases in the middle. Germline loops: CDR1 MNHEY, CDR2 SMNVEV (reference sequence). The CDR3 length is 14 residues. The CDR3 DNA reads TGTGCCAGCAGTTTATCGCGGACTGGAAACACCATATATTTT. Its protein product is CASSLSRTGNTIYF.